The T cell receptor (beta chain) described here comes from a study of naive and memory T cell subsets (dated by TCRdb to about 2017). Study-wide context: Sorted naive and memory T cell subsets from peripheral blood were analyzed in the study using a UMI-based, open-source pipeline for TCR alpha and beta sequencing. IgG serology results and the functional CMV T cell responses were in complete agreement. RNA was DNase-treated and reverse transcribed with TCR constant-region primers, mostly using SuperScript III. What the authors observed across the whole study: The repertoire findings for the naive and memory subsets could not be validated, as no ground truth was available. The abundance of TCRs followed a power law with an exponent that differed between naive and memory subsets yet stayed consistent across the three individuals. RNA-based TCR counts may be affected by expression changes linked to T cell activation and differentiation. A clonotype was defined as a single alpha or beta chain sequence rather than as a paired alpha/beta receptor. A few larger clonotypes were present in naive repertoires, especially CD8 naive repertoires, and these clonotypes were possibly memory cells re-expressing CD45RA. After error correction, only a single occurrence was seen for over 95% of naive TCR sequences, so much steeper abundance distributions were produced than in memory subsets. In both CD4 and CD8 cells, going from naive through CM, EM and EMRA, the Gini index went up while Shannon and inverse Simpson diversity went down.

Libraries were made using UMI-ligation and nested PCR. The beta constant-region primer was an equimolar mix of two oligonucleotides covering both TRBC1 and TRBC2. The ligated cDNA went through four rounds of PCR with nested alpha and beta constant-region primers together with the SP2 primer. A single-stranded oligonucleotide carrying the SP2 primer and a 12-nucleotide UMI was ligated to the 3' end of the cDNA by T4 RNA ligase 1. The ligation reaction was incubated at 16°C for about 19-24 hours. PCR2 was typically run as a SYBR Green qPCR and stopped at a predetermined threshold to prevent over-amplification. Apart from the first purification, every purification step used Agencourt AMPure XP magnetic beads. Libraries were quantified by Qubit and checked on a TapeStation, with a main peak expected near 650 bp. Pooled libraries were sequenced on an Illumina MiSeq using v2 2x251 paired-end kits, and typically about 0.9-2.1 million reads were obtained per sample. Each sample was pooled at about 4.2 nM, and roughly 4.5-7% PhiX was included to help cluster recognition. The authors processed their data as follows. Using tag matching that tolerated one base-pair mismatch, Decombinator assigned V and J genes to FASTQ reads that had been processed by Demultiplexor. Collapsinator used UMIs to correct both sequencing errors and frequency errors arising from PCR heterogeneity. CDR3Translator translated TCRs and extracted CDR3s from the conserved cysteine to the FGXG phenylalanine, flagging non-productive sequences. Gini, Shannon entropy and inverse Simpson indices were calculated on repertoires subsampled to equal numbers of UMI-defined TCRs. Power-law fits to clonotype abundance distributions were performed by maximum likelihood within the linear range. When run on a single naive CD8 sample, MIGEC and the pipeline yielded similar UMI counts, similar unique TCR numbers and similar clonal distributions. In one analysis, naive TCRs that were also found in any memory subset of the same donor were excluded from the naive repertoire. Repertoires were searched for around 8,000 CMV-associated CDR3 sequences compiled from VDJdb and a published dataset. TCRdb trimmed public reads at Q25 via fastp, called clones via MiXCR and kept in-frame beta chains. Every CDR3 protein is listed once, alongside the most common genes and DNA of its rows. These V and J calls originate from TCRdb's pipeline instead of the authors' own analysis. Recorded for this sample are just over 80,000 distinct CDR3 sequences; around 9% of them occurred a single time. 1.2% of the sample goes to the ten largest clones.

As to this clonotype: The antigen this receptor binds is unknown. There are no base qualities to consult, and no much larger clone falls within one base.

Separate amplification of TCR alpha and beta chain libraries was performed from the second PCR step onward. The CMV status of each donor was determined by measuring IFNgamma production from CD4+ T cells after fresh PBMCs had been stimulated overnight with CMV viral lysate. CD4 T cells were positively selected with Miltenyi beads, followed by positive selection of CD8 T cells from the CD4-negative fraction. Cells were stained for CD3, CD4, CD8, CD45RA, CD27 and a live/dead dye and were sorted on a BD Aria II into four subsets based on CD45RA and CD27. Blood was obtained from a few healthy volunteers, and the blood from each volunteer was fractionated into CD4 and CD8 T cells and subsequently into four differentiation subsets. Approximately 120 ml of peripheral blood was drawn per donor, and PBMC were isolated by Ficoll-Paque PLUS density-gradient centrifugation. Sorted cells were lysed in RLT buffer, and RNA was extracted with a Qiagen RNeasy kit and stored at -80°C.

This receptor was obtained from a human donor in good health. Input material: naive CD8+ T cells from blood. The cell subset or site label here, explained by the study, means: naive T cells, CD45RA high CD27+.

The CDR3 has the sequence CSVVYLSGYTF. The sequenced DNA: TGCAGCGTAGTGTATCTTAGTGGCTACACCTTC. Recombination joined TRBV29-1 with TRBJ1-2; there is no confident call for the D gene. V sheds 6 bases and J sheds 7 bases, leaving 12 bases between their ends. CDR1 SQVTM and CDR2 ANQGSEA are derived from the germline V gene. The CDR3 holds 11 amino acids from the cysteine to the phenylalanine. Just CDR3 DNA is preserved here, 33 bases in frame from base 1.